A selection of T cell receptor beta chains follows, all from one sample in a study of T cells in Graves' hyperthyroidism and ophthalmopathy. TCRdb called the multiplex PCR reads again in MiXCR, with one record for every CDR3 protein. The table shows 650,000 to 800,000 distinct CDR3 sequences, with 45% occurring only once. Sequenced input: peripheral blood or thyroid tissue (not recorded which). The receptors originated from an adult man with Graves' disease, either hyperthyroidism or ophthalmopathy (not recorded which). Both conserved end residues are part of each CDR3. Fields, in order: clone size, D gene, J gene, V gene, CDR3 protein, CDR3 DNA. The D gene is left open where the match is weak. Expanded clones are given a class, and other clones once, few, many or no size at all.

few | NA | TRBJ1-6 | TRBV6-5 | CASSVRDGNSPLHF | TGTGCCAGCAGCGTTCGGGACGGAAATTCACCCCTCCACTTT
NA | NA | TRBJ2-2 | TRBV2 | CASSQGLGAGTPNTGELFF | TGTGCCAGCAGCCAAGGATTGGGAGCCGGGACACCGAACACCGGGGAGCTGTTTTTT
many | TRBD1 | TRBJ1-4 | TRBV20-1 | CSARDRTNEKLFF | TGCAGTGCGCGGGACAGAACTAATGAAAAACTGTTTTTT
many | TRBD1 | TRBJ1-1 | TRBV12-3/TRBV12-4 | CASSPRGQETEAFF | TGTGCCAGCAGCCCCAGGGGGCAGGAGACTGAAGCTTTCTTT
NA | TRBD1 | TRBJ2-5 | TRBV29-1 | CSRQGQPQETQYF | TGCAGCCGGCAGGGACAGCCCCAAGAGACCCAGTACTTC
many | TRBD1 | TRBJ1-2 | TRBV6-5 | CASSGQGAGDYGYTF | TGTGCCTCGTCGGGACAGGGGGCAGGTGACTATGGCTACACCTTC
NA | TRBD2 | TRBJ2-7 | TRBV29-1 | CSVQRGGRGYEQYF | TGCAGCGTTCAACGGGGCGGGAGGGGGTACGAGCAGTACTTC
NA | NA | TRBJ1-4 | TRBV15 | CATSRQGSGPNEKLFF | TGTGCCACCAGCAGACAGGGTTCAGGGCCTAATGAAAAACTGTTTTTT
NA | NA | TRBJ2-6 | TRBV10-1 | CAIGSVSSGANVLTF | TGCGCCATCGGATCGGTCTCCTCTGGGGCCAACGTCCTGACTTTC
NA | NA | TRBJ1-2 | TRBV20-1 | CSARDPGVGYTF | TGCAGTGCTAGAGATCCGGGGGTCGGCTACACCTTC
NA | NA | TRBJ1-2 | TRBV12-3/TRBV12-4 | CASSFSWAGESGYTF | TGTGCCAGCAGTTTTAGCTGGGCAGGGGAATCTGGCTACACCTTC
many | TRBD1 | TRBJ1-2 | TRBV7-2 | CASSSPRQGSNGYTF | TGTGCCAGCAGCTCGCCTAGACAGGGATCAAATGGCTACACCTTC
NA | NA | TRBJ2-3 | TRBV7-9 | CASSPRASLDTQYF | TGTGCCAGCAGCCCTCGGGCTAGCCTAGATACGCAGTATTTT